This TCR beta chain was identified in a study of blood T cell repertoires in COVID-19. The CDR3 extends over 16 amino acids. Germline CDR1 reads SGHRS; CDR2 reads YFSETQ. Trimming cost V 0 bases and J 12 bases; bases outside gene matches: 12. This clone came up a few times. The protocol was immunoSEQ multiplex PCR, while the TCRdb copy is restricted to in-frame clones and leaves out a portion. The repertoire consists of 65,000 to 95,000 clones, with around 88% occurring once and the leading ten covering approximately 8.3%. The sequence was obtained from a man younger than 40 with acute or convalescent COVID-19. The V and J genes are TRBV5-1 and TRBJ2-1; the match to TRBD1 covers 10 bases. Sample: peripheral blood. CDR3 in DNA: TGCGCCAGCAGCTTGGGAATGGGACAGGGGAATTCCCTGCAGTTCTTC. This sequence encodes CASSLGMGQGNSLQFF. The full variable domain, completed using reference TRBV5-1 and TRBJ2-1, is KAGVTQTPRYLIKTRGQQVTLSCSPISGHRSVSWYQQTPGQGLQFLFEYFSETQRNKGNFPGRFSGRQFSNSRSEMNVSTLELGDSALYLCASSLGMGQGNSLQFFGPGTRLTVL.